This entry lists 12 T cell receptor beta chains sequenced from one sample in a study of CD8 T cells in Susac syndrome. Reverse transcription used about 0.45 to 1 ug RNA and random hexamers. In TCRdb, the immunoSEQ multiplex PCR reads were re-called with MiXCR into one record per CDR3 protein. In the table there are about 120,000 distinct CDR3 sequences, 80% to 95% of which are singletons. The material sequenced was CD4+ T cells from PBMCs. The receptors shown here come from a human donor in good health.

The V call is TRBV5-1, the J call TRBJ2-1; TRBD2 matches 9 bases. From germline, CDR1 is SGHRS and CDR2 YFSETQ. Germline trimming cut 6 bases from V and 6 bases from J; bases unmatched to any gene: 13. The CDR3 is 16 amino acids. CDR3 amino acids: CASTLGAGGPPNEQFF. The CDR3 nucleotides read TGCGCCAGCACGCTGGGGGCGGGAGGGCCCCCCAATGAGCAGTTCTTC.

The chain has TRBV18 and TRBJ1-1; 7 bases align to TRBD1. Germline CDR1 is KGHSH and CDR2 is LQKENI. Trimming cost V 6 bases and J 1 base; bases outside gene matches: 8. This CDR3 region has 15 residues. The CDR3 sequence: CASSLYTGANTEAFF. The CDR3 DNA sequence: TGTGCCAGCTCTCTCTATACAGGGGCGAACACTGAAGCTTTCTTT.

This clonotype was found a few times. The chain recombines TRBV5-1 with TRBJ1-5; D gene unclear. Germline V gene lookup returns CDR1 SGHRS and CDR2 YFSETQ. The V and J ends lost 0 bases and 5 bases respectively, with 6 bases between them. CDR3 length: 13 residues. The CDR3 bases are TGCGCCAGCAGCTTGGATCGGGATCAGCCCCAGCATTTT. It encodes CASSLDRDQPQHF.

The chain is built from TRBV7-2 and TRBJ2-2; D is possibly TRBD1 (5 bases). This CDR3 spans 15 amino acids. Germline loops: CDR1 SGHTA, CDR2 FQGNSA. The germline V and J ends were trimmed by 6 bases and 3 bases, with 14 bases remaining between them. The CDR3 DNA is TGTGCCAGCAGAAAAGGGGTTTCGGACACCGGGGAGCTGTTTTTT. This sequence encodes CASRKGVSDTGELFF.

V usage is TRBV3-1 and J usage is TRBJ2-1; D is perhaps TRBD1 (6 bases). V was clipped by 1 base and J by 6 bases, with 25 bases between them. The germline V gene encodes CDR1 LGHDT and CDR2 YNNKEL (reference sequence). This CDR3 spans 19 amino acids. The CDR3 coding sequence is TGTGCCAGCAGCCAAGTGCAGGGGAAGATCTTAGGGTCAAGCAATGAGCAGTTCTTC. Translation: CASSQVQGKILGSSNEQFF.

V usage is TRBV10-3 and J usage is TRBJ1-1; 8 nucleotides line up with TRBD1. The CDR3 covers 15 residues. In germline, CDR1 is ENHRY, CDR2 SYGVKD. The junction had 9 bases not matched to a gene; V was cut back by 3 bases and J by 6 bases. The CDR3 coding sequence is TGTGCCATCAGTGAAGTGGCAGGGGGCGCGTCTGAAGCTTTCTTT. Its translation is CAISEVAGGASEAFF.

V gene TRBV7-7 combines with J gene TRBJ2-1; 9 bases line up with TRBD2. Germline V gene lookup returns CDR1 SSHAT and CDR2 FNYEAQ (reference sequence). The length of the CDR3 is 17 residues. V shed 6 bases, J shed 7 bases, and the junction held 16 bases outside the gene matches. Written as DNA, the CDR3 is TGTGCCAGCAGTCCCGGGACTAGCAAGACCATAGGGAATGAGCAGTTCTTC. Translated, it gives CASSPGTSKTIGNEQFF.

V and J are TRBV6-4 and TRBJ2-2, with unresolved D. Germline V gives CDR1 MRHNA, CDR2 SNTAGT. V was pared by 6 bases and J by 5 bases, with 10 bases between. CDR3 size: 13 residues. CDR3 residues: CASRIGVTGELFF. In nucleotides, the CDR3 is TGTGCCAGCAGGATTGGGGTTACCGGGGAGCTGTTTTTT.

This clonotype was seen once. The V and J genes are TRBV6-2 or TRBV6-3 and TRBJ1-6; TRBD1 matches at 8 bases. The CDR3 contains 14 residues. V was clipped by 7 bases and J by 5 bases; unmatched bases: 4. Germline V CDR1 and CDR2: MNHEY, SVGEGT. The CDR3 coding sequence is TGTGCCAGCATTGACAGGGGAAATAATTCACCCCTCCACTTT. Translating it yields CASIDRGNNSPLHF.

The DNA of the CDR3 is TGTGCCAGCAGTCCAAAGACAGAAGAGACCCAGTACTTC. As protein: CASSPKTEETQYF. The rearrangement uses TRBV13 and TRBJ2-5; D is possibly TRBD1 (5 bases). The CDR3 runs to 13 residues. Germline V gives CDR1 PRHDT, CDR2 FYEKMQ (reference sequence). The V end was cut by 6 bases, the J end by 3 bases, with 11 bases between.

V is TRBV2 and J is TRBJ1-2, with D possibly matching TRBD1 (5 bases). The CDR3 spans 13 residues. Trimming left V 7 bases short and J 3 bases short, with 12 bases between. Germline V CDR1 and CDR2: SNHLY, FYNNEI. Here the CDR3 reads CASTRDRDYGYTF. Here the CDR3 DNA reads TGTGCCAGCACCAGGGACCGCGACTATGGCTACACCTTC. The variable domain in full, with the rest retrieved from reference TRBV2 and TRBJ1-2, is EPEVTQTPSHQVTQMGQEVILRCVPISNHLYFYWYRQILGQKVEFLVSFYNNEISEKSEIFDDQFSVERPDGSNFTLKIRSTKLEDSAMYFCASTRDRDYGYTFGSGTRLTVV.

This rearrangement joins TRBV15 to TRBJ1-2; no clear D. This CDR3 region has 12 residues. Germline V gene data show CDR1 as LNHNV and CDR2 as YYDKDF (reference sequence). The germline V and J ends were trimmed by 1 base and 6 bases, with 6 bases remaining between them. This CDR3 is CATSRVPDGYTF. DNA for the CDR3: TGTGCCACCAGCAGAGTTCCGGATGGCTACACCTTC.